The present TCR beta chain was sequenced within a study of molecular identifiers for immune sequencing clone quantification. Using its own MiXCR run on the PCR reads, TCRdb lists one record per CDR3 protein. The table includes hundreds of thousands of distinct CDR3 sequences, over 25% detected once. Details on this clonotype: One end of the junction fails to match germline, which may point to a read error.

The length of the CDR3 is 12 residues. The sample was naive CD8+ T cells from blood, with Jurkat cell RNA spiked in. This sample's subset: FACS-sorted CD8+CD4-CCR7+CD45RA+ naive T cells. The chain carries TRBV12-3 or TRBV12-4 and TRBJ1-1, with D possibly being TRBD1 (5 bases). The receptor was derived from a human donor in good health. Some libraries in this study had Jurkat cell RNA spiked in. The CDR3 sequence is CASSLAGAEAYF. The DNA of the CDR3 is TGTGCCAGCAGTTTAGCAGGGGCTGAAGCTTACTTT.